This T cell receptor (beta chain) was obtained from a study of memory B cells and T cells in multiple sclerosis. Separate sequencing covered autoproliferating (CFSE-dim) and non-proliferating (CFSE-high) T cells from stimulus-free culture. Cultures began with roughly 5x10^7 CFSE-labeled PBMCs, unstimulated for roughly seven days, with replicate wells pooled. The PBMCs received about 0.51 uM CFSE and serum-free culture with no added stimuli. V dropped 3 bases and J dropped 0 bases, with 12 bases sitting between them. The CDR3 extends over 16 amino acids. CDR1 and CDR2 from the germline V gene are SNHLY and FYNNEI. By share of the sample, this clone is large. Its antigen is not identified. Study-level results: Shared clonotype counts depended on differing compartment clone-set sizes and were normalized.

Clones were sequenced by immunoSEQ multiplex PCR, and TCRdb holds only the in-frame ones, with some missing. The table shows roughly 12,000 clones, with roughly 86% occurring only once. Source material: PBMCs from blood kept in culture. The chain has TRBV2 and TRBJ1-3; D gene uncertain. This clonotype was obtained from a human donor with multiple sclerosis. The CDR3 nucleotides read TGTGCCAGCAGTGACGGTTCCGGCTCCTCTGGAAACACCATATATTTT. Protein: CASSDGSGSSGNTIYF.